Presented here are 24 T cell receptor beta chains from one specimen sequenced in a study of blood T cell repertoires in COVID-19. Here immunoSEQ multiplex PCR was the method, and the copy in TCRdb shows in-frame clones only, minus some. The sample shows about 71,000 clones, roughly 88% of them seen only once. Source material: peripheral blood. The receptor set was obtained from a man aged 25 to 45 with acute or convalescent COVID-19.

This chain links TRBV5-6 with TRBJ1-6; the match to TRBD1 covers 9 bases. There are 15 residues in the CDR3. The trim removed 0 bases at V and 6 bases at J, leaving 1 base unmatched. CDR1 is SGHDT, CDR2 YYEEEE, per germline. The CDR3 sequence: CASSLEGQGNSPLHF. CDR3 coding DNA: TGTGCCAGCAGCTTGGAGGGACAGGGTAATTCACCCCTCCACTTT.

The chain joins TRBV28 to TRBJ1-3, with TRBD1 as a possible D gene (5 bases). Germline lookup yields CDR1 MDHEN and CDR2 SYDVKM. The CDR3 spans 14 residues. V was trimmed by 2 bases and J by 2 bases, leaving 7 bases between them. The CDR3 nucleotides read TGTGCCAGCAGTTTAGCAGGGCCTGGAAACACCATATATTTT. This encodes CASSLAGPGNTIYF.

The J gene is TRBJ2-3, the V gene TRBV5-1; tentatively, D is TRBD1 (6 bases). Per the germline V gene, CDR1 is SGHRS and CDR2 is YFSETQ. V dropped 0 bases and J dropped 5 bases, with 10 bases sitting between them. The CDR3 covers 14 residues. The CDR3 reads CASSLEGGEDTQYF. DNA for the CDR3: TGCGCCAGCAGCTTGGAAGGGGGAGAAGATACGCAGTATTTT.

Turning to this clone: The junction shows a germline mismatch at one end, possibly a read error. The chain employs TRBV5-4 and TRBJ2-6; D possibly corresponds to TRBD1 (6 bases). Germline values: CDR1 SGHNT, CDR2 YYREEE (reference sequence). The CDR3 totals 15 residues. The CDR3 is CASTLWGLGANVLTF. The CDR3 nucleotides read TGTGCCAGCACCTTGTGGGGGCTCGGGGCCAACGTCCTGACTTTC.

The chain couples TRBV6-5 to TRBJ2-1, with D hard to call. The CDR3 contains 13 residues. Germline loops: CDR1 MNHEY, CDR2 SVGAGI. Trimming pared 8 bases from V and 5 bases from J, leaving 13 bases between. CDR3 sequence reads: CASRRSFNNEQFF. CDR3 nucleotide sequence: TGTGCCAGCCGAAGAAGCTTTAACAATGAGCAGTTCTTC.

J is TRBJ2-1 and V is TRBV7-2, with 9 bases lining up with TRBD1. The CDR3 totals 14 residues. Unmatched junction bases numbered 3, after V lost 5 bases and J lost 4 bases. Per germline, CDR1 SGHTA and CDR2 FQGNSA. CDR3 bases: TGTGCCAGCAGCGCCGGGACAGGGTACAATGAGCAGTTCTTC. Its protein is CASSAGTGYNEQFF.

The gene calls are TRBV7-8 and TRBJ2-2, with TRBD2 identical over 7 bases. The V gene's germline CDR1 is SGHVS and CDR2 FQNEAQ. The CDR3 is 16 residues long. J was trimmed by 2 bases and V by 4 bases; bases with no gene match: 7. The CDR3 nucleotides read TGTGCCAGCAGCTCCCCTGGGGGGGAAAACACCGGGGAGCTGTTTTTT. The encoded protein is CASSSPGGENTGELFF.

Here the CDR3 DNA reads TGTGCCAGCAGCTTGTACCGGGACAGGGGCTTCGGGGAGCTGTTTTTT. This sequence encodes CASSLYRDRGFGELFF. The rearrangement uses TRBV5-6 and TRBJ2-2; 10 bases align to TRBD1. J lost 7 bases, V lost 1 base, and 7 bases had no gene match. The CDR3 totals 16 residues. Per germline, CDR1 SGHDT and CDR2 YYEEEE. Full variable domain (missing parts from reference TRBV5-6 and TRBJ2-2): DAGVTQSPTHLIKTRGQQVTLRCSPKSGHDTVSWYQQALGQGPQFIFQYYEEEERQRGNFPDRFSGHQFPNYSSELNVNALLLGDSALYLCASSLYRDRGFGELFFGEGSRLTVL.

The CDR3 spells CASSIDEGAAIYEQYF. The CDR3 nucleotides read TGTGCCAGTAGTATAGATGAGGGGGCCGCGATCTACGAGCAGTACTTC. The chain has TRBV19 and TRBJ2-7, with TRBD1 matching over 7 bases. CDR3 length: 16 amino acids. Germline lookup yields CDR1 LNHDA and CDR2 SQIVND (reference sequence). J lost 3 bases, V lost 0 bases, and 8 bases had no gene match.

V is TRBV12-5 and J is TRBJ1-1, with 11 bases fitting TRBD1. The CDR3 is made up of 14 amino acids. Germline assignment: CDR1 LGHNT and CDR2 FRNRAP. V shed 4 bases, J shed 8 bases, and the junction held 6 bases outside the gene matches. The CDR3 DNA reads TGTGCTAGTGGTTCGGGGACAGGGGGAGAAGAAGCTTTCTTT. Protein sequence: CASGSGTGGEEAFF.

This clone has a single count. This rearrangement joins TRBV27 to TRBJ2-3, with 8 bases aligning to TRBD1. The length of the CDR3 is 14 residues. With V trimmed by 8 bases and J by 4 bases, 8 bases remained unmatched. The germline V gene encodes CDR1 MNHEY and CDR2 SMNVEV (reference sequence). CDR3 protein: CASGDRGVADTQYF. Written as DNA, the CDR3 is TGTGCCAGCGGCGACAGGGGAGTTGCAGATACGCAGTATTTT.

The gene calls are TRBV7-9 and TRBJ2-5, with a weak D call TRBD1 (6 bases). The CDR3 is 14 amino acids. CDR1 and CDR2 from the germline V gene are SEHNR and FQNEAQ (reference sequence). Trimming cost V 1 base and J 5 bases, with 11 bases left between them. The CDR3 DNA follows: TGTGCCAGCAGCTTAGGTGGGACAATGGAGACCCAGTACTTC. This codes for CASSLGGTMETQYF.

V gene TRBV5-6 combines with J gene TRBJ1-3, with D perhaps TRBD1 (6 bases). V lost 3 bases, J lost 4 bases, and 11 bases lay in between. The CDR3 sequence is 14 residues long. Germline CDR1 is SGHDT and CDR2 is YYEEEE. CDR3 bases: TGTGCCAGCAGCTCACAGGGTGCAGGAAACACCATATATTTT. Translated: CASSSQGAGNTIYF.

This chain uses TRBV5-5 with TRBJ2-5, with D maybe TRBD2 (6 bases). Germline V CDR1 and CDR2: SGHKS, YYEKEE (reference sequence). This CDR3 has 14 residues. V was shortened by 1 base and J by 6 bases, with 13 bases between the two germline ends. In DNA, the CDR3 is TGTGCCAGCAGCTTGTCTGGCGGGGAGAAGACCCAGTACTTC. It codes for CASSLSGGEKTQYF.

This chain connects TRBV6-1 to TRBJ2-7; 8 bases are a match to TRBD1. The V gene end was trimmed by 2 bases and the J gene end by 9 bases; junction bases not matched to a gene: 6. Germline-derived CDR1 and CDR2 are MNHNS and SASEGT. CDR3 length: 13 amino acids. As DNA, the CDR3 is TGTGCCAGCAGTGAACGACAGGGGTTGGTGCAGTACGTC. It yields the protein CASSERQGLVQYV.

The V call is TRBV9, the J call TRBJ1-3; D is ambiguous. The CDR3 loop spans 14 amino acids. Germline CDR1 SGDLS, CDR2 YYNGEE. The V gene lost 0 bases and the J gene lost 2 bases, with 6 bases spanning the gap. The DNA for the CDR3 is TGTGCCAGCAGCGTAGATCCCACTGGAAACACCATATATTTT. Protein: CASSVDPTGNTIYF.

V gene TRBV5-1 combines with J gene TRBJ2-5, with D possibly matching TRBD1 (6 bases). Per the germline V gene, CDR1 is SGHRS and CDR2 is YFSETQ. CDR3 length equals 14 residues. Trimming left V 0 bases short and J 4 bases short, with 10 bases between. The CDR3 reads CASSLDWGRETQYF. The CDR3 DNA follows: TGCGCCAGCAGCTTGGACTGGGGGCGAGAGACCCAGTACTTC.

This CDR3 is CASSPTGGQGSYEQYF. The DNA for the CDR3 is TGTGCCAGCAGTCCTACGGGGGGACAGGGCTCCTACGAGCAGTACTTC. J is TRBJ2-7 and V is TRBV27; TRBD1 agrees at 9 bases. Germline trimming cut 5 bases from V and 0 bases from J; bases unmatched to any gene: 8. The CDR3 runs to 16 residues. Germline values: CDR1 MNHEY, CDR2 SMNVEV (reference sequence).

This sequence joins TRBV19 and TRBJ1-2; 9 bases map to TRBD1. In germline, CDR1 is LNHDA, CDR2 SQIVND (reference sequence). This CDR3 has 16 amino acids. Trimming removed 4 bases from V and 2 bases from J; junction bases left unmatched: 8. CDR3 region: CASSTENRGPNYGYTF. The CDR3 DNA is TGTGCCAGTAGTACAGAGAACAGGGGGCCCAACTATGGCTACACCTTC.

J is TRBJ2-5 and V is TRBV3-1 (or the pseudogene TRBV3-2); D gene ambiguous. Trimming left V 5 bases short and J 5 bases short, with 9 bases between. Germline CDR1 LGHDT, CDR2 YNNKEL (reference sequence). The CDR3 contains 12 residues. DNA for the CDR3: TGTGCCAGCAGCTTAGTGGGCGAGACCCAGTACTTC. This sequence encodes CASSLVGETQYF.

The chain recombines TRBV6-5 with TRBJ2-1; D is uncertain. The germline V and J ends were trimmed by 2 bases and 3 bases, with 14 bases remaining between them. In germline, CDR1 is MNHEY, CDR2 SVGAGI. The length of the CDR3 is 16 residues. In DNA, the CDR3 is TGTGCCAGCAGTTACGCCCGACTCCCCCTCTACAATGAGCAGTTCTTC. Encoded protein: CASSYARLPLYNEQFF.

The rearrangement joins TRBV5-4 to TRBJ1-3, with unresolved D. Trimming took off 5 bases at V and 0 bases at J, with 18 bases between the two ends. The germline gives CDR1 SGHNT, CDR2 YYREEE (reference sequence). The CDR3 is made up of 17 amino acids. The CDR3 nucleotides read TGTGCCAGCAGTTTCGAGGGCGCCGTAAACTCTGGAAACACCATATATTTT. Its protein is CASSFEGAVNSGNTIYF. The entire variable domain, with the rest obtained from reference TRBV5-4 and TRBJ1-3, is as follows: ETGVTQSPTHLIKTRGQQVTLRCSSQSGHNTVSWYQQALGQGPQFIFQYYREEENGRGNFPPRFSGLQFPNYSSELNVNALELDDSALYLCASSFEGAVNSGNTIYFGEGSWLTVV.

This clone was seen at least ten times. The J gene is TRBJ2-2, the V gene TRBV7-8; weak D call: TRBD2 (6 bases). The CDR3 is 16 residues long. V shed 4 bases and J shed 2 bases, with 14 bases lying between them. Germline-derived CDR1 and CDR2 are SGHVS and FQNEAQ. CDR3 amino acids: CASSSPGGVNTGELFF. The CDR3 nucleotides read TGTGCCAGCAGCTCCCCCGGCGGGGTAAACACCGGGGAGCTGTTTTTT.

The chain's CDR3 is CASSPRDTEAFF. CDR3 coding DNA: TGTGCCAGCAGTCCCAGGGACACTGAAGCTTTCTTT. This rearrangement joins TRBV6-6 to TRBJ1-1, with D maybe TRBD1 (5 bases). Trimming stripped 5 bases from V and 3 bases from J, with 7 bases between. Per the germline V gene, CDR1 is MNHNY and CDR2 is SVGAGI (reference sequence). This CDR3 has 12 residues.